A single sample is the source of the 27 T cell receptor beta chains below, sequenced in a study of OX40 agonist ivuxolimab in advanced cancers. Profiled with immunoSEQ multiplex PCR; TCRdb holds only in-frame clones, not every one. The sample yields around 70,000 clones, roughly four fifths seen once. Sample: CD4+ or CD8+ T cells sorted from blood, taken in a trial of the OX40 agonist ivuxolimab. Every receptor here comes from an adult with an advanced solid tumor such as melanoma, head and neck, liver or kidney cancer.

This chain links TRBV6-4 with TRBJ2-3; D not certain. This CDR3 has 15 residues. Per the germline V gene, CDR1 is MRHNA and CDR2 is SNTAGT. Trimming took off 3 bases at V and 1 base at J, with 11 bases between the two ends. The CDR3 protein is CASSETTAGTDTQYF. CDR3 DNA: TGTGCCAGCAGTGAGACGACCGCGGGCACAGATACGCAGTATTTT.

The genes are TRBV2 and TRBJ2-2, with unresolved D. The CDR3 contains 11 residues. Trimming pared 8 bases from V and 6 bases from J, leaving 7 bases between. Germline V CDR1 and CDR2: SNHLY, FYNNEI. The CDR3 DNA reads TGTGCCAGCCAGAGTGCCGGGGAGCTGTTTTTT. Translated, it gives CASQSAGELFF.

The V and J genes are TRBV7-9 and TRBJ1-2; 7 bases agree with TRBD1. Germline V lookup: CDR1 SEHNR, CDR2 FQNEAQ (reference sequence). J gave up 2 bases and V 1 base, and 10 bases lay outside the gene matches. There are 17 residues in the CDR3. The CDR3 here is CASSLEETGSLNYGYTF. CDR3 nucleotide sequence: TGTGCCAGCAGCTTAGAGGAGACAGGGTCCTTAAACTATGGCTACACCTTC. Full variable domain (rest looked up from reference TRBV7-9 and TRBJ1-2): DTGVSQNPRHKITKRGQNVTFRCDPISEHNRLYWYRQTLGQGPEFLTYFQNEAQLEKSRLLSDRFSAERPKGSFSTLEIQRTEQGDSAMYLCASSLEETGSLNYGYTFGSGTRLTVV.

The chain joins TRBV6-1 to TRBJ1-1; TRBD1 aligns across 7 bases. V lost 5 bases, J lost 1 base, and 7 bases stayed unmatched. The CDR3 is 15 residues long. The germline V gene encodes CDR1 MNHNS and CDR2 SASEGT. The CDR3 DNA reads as TGTGCCAGCAGTCCAGGGGGAAGGGGGAACACTGAAGCTTTCTTT. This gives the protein CASSPGGRGNTEAFF.

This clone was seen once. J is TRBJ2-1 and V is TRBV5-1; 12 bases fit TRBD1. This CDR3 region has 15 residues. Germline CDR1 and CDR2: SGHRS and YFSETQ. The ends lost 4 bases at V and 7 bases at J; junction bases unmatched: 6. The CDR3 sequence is CASSNPGQGANEQFF. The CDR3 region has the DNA TGCGCCAGCAGCAATCCGGGACAGGGGGCGAATGAGCAGTTCTTC.

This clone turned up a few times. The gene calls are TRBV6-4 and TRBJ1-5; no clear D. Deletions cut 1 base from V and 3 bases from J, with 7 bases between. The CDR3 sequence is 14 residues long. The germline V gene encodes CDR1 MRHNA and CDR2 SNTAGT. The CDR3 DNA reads TGTGCCAGCAGTGACTTATCTTACAATCAGCCCCAGCATTTT. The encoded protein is CASSDLSYNQPQHF.

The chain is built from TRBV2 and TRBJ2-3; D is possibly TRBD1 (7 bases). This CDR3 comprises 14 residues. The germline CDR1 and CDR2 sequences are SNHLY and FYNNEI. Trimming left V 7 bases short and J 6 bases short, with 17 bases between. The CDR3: CASKWAGGIDTQYF. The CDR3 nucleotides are TGTGCCAGCAAATGGGCAGGGGGGATCGATACGCAGTATTTT.

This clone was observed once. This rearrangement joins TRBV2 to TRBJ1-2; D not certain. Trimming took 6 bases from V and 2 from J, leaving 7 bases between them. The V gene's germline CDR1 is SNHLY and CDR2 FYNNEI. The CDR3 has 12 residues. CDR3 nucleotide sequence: TGTGCCAGCAGCGACACCAACTATGGCTACACCTTC. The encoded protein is CASSDTNYGYTF. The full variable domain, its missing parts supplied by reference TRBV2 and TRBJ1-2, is EPEVTQTPSHQVTQMGQEVILRCVPISNHLYFYWYRQILGQKVEFLVSFYNNEISEKSEIFDDQFSVERPDGSNFTLKIRSTKLEDSAMYFCASSDTNYGYTFGSGTRLTVV.

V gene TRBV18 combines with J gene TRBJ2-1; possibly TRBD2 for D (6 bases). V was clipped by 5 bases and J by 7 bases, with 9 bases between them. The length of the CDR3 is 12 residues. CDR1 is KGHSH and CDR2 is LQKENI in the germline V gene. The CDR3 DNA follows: TGTGCCAGCTCAAGTGCGGGGAATGAGCAGTTCTTC. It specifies CASSSAGNEQFF.

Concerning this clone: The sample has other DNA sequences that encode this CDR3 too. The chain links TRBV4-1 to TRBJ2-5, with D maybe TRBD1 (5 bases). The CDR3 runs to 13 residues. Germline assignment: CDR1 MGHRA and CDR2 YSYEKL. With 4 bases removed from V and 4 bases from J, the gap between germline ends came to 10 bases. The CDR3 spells CASSPSGSETQYF. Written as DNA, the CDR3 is TGCGCCAGCAGCCCGTCAGGGTCAGAGACCCAGTACTTC.

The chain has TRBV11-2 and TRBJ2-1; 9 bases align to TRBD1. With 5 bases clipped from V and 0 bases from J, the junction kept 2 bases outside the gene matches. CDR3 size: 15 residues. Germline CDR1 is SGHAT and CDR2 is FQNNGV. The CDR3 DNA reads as TGTGCCAGCAGCAAGGACAGGGGCTCCTACAATGAGCAGTTCTTC. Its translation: CASSKDRGSYNEQFF.

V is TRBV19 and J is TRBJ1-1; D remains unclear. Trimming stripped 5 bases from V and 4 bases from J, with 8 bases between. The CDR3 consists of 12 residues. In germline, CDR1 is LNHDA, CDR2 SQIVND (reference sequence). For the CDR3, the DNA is TGTGCCAGTAGTGTCAGAGGCACTGAAGCTTTCTTT. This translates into CASSVRGTEAFF.

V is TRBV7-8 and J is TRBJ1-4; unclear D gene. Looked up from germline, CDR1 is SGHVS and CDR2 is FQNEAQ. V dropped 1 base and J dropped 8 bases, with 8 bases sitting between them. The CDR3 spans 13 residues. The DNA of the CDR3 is TGTGCCAGCAGCTTAGATGGCCTGGAAAAACTGTTTTTT. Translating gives CASSLDGLEKLFF.

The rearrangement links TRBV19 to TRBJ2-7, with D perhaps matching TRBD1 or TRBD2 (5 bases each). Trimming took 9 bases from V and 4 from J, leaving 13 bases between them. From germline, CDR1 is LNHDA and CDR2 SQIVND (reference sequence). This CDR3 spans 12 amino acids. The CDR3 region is CASRDPLYEQYF. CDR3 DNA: TGTGCCAGCCGGGACCCCCTTTACGAGCAGTACTTC.

The CDR3 is CASSLPDNEQFF. The CDR3 bases are TGCGCCAGCAGCCTCCCGGACAATGAGCAGTTCTTC. The rearrangement links TRBV5-1 to TRBJ2-1; no firm D call. The V end was cut by 4 bases, the J end by 5 bases, with 7 bases between. CDR1 and CDR2 (germline): SGHRS, YFSETQ. This CDR3 has 12 residues. Supplemented by reference TRBV5-1 and TRBJ2-1, the full variable domain reads KAGVTQTPRYLIKTRGQQVTLSCSPISGHRSVSWYQQTPGQGLQFLFEYFSETQRNKGNFPGRFSGRQFSNSRSEMNVSTLELGDSALYLCASSLPDNEQFFGPGTRLTVL.

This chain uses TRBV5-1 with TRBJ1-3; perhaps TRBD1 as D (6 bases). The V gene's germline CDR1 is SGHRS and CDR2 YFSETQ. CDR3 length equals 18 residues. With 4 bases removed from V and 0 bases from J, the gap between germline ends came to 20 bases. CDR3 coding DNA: TGCGCCAGCAGCACGACAGGAGAGGAGGGAATCTCTGGAAACACCATATATTTT. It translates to CASSTTGEEGISGNTIYF.

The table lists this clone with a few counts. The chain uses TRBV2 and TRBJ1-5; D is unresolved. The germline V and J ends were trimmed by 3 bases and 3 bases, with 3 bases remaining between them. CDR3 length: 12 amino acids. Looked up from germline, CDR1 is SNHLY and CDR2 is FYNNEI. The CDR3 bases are TGTGCCAGCAGTGATTCCAATCAGCCCCAGCATTTT. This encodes CASSDSNQPQHF.

The CDR3 bases are TGTGCCACAAGAGCAGCCTACGAGCAGTACTTC. Residues: CATRAAYEQYF. The chain recombines TRBV2 with TRBJ2-7; no reliable D call. The CDR3 has 11 residues. Per the germline V gene, CDR1 is SNHLY and CDR2 is FYNNEI. V was clipped by 10 bases and J by 2 bases, with 9 bases between them.

CDR3 amino acids: CASSESSEQYF. The CDR3 bases are TGCGCCAGCAGCGAAAGTAGCGAGCAGTACTTC. V and J are TRBV5-1 and TRBJ2-7; no clear D. The germline V and J ends were trimmed by 4 bases and 6 bases, with 8 bases remaining between them. The CDR3 runs 11 residues. Germline V gene lookup returns CDR1 SGHRS and CDR2 YFSETQ.

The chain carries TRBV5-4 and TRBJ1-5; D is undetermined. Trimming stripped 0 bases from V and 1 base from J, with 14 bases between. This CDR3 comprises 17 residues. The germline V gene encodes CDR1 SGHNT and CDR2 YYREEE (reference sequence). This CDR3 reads CASSLDSLSDSNQPQHF. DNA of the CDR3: TGTGCCAGCAGCTTGGACAGCCTATCAGACAGCAATCAGCCCCAGCATTTT.

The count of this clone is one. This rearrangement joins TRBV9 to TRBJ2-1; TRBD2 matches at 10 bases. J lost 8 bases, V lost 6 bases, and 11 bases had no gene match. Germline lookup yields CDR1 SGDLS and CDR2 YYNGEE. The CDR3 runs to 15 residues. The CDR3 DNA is TGTGCCAGCACCCCTGGTAGCGGGGGGCCCCATGAGCAGTTCTTC. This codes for CASTPGSGGPHEQFF.

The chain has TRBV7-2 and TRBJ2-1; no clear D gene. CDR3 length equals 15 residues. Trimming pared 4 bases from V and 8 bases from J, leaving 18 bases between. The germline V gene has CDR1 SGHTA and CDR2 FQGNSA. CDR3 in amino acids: CASSSAGRRGDEQFF. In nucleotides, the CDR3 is TGTGCCAGCAGCTCCGCCGGACGGCGTGGCGATGAGCAGTTCTTC. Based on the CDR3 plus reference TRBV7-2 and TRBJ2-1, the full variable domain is GAGVSQSPSNKVTEKGKDVELRCDPISGHTALYWYRQSLGQGLEFLIYFQGNSAPDKSGLPSDRFSAERTGGSVSTLTIQRTQQEDSAVYLCASSSAGRRGDEQFFGPGTRLTVL.

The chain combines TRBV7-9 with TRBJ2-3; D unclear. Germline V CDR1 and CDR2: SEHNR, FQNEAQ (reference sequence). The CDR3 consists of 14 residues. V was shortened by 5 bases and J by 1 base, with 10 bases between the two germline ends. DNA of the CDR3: TGTGCCAGCAGCCTTGAAACGGGCACAGATACGCAGTATTTT. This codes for CASSLETGTDTQYF.

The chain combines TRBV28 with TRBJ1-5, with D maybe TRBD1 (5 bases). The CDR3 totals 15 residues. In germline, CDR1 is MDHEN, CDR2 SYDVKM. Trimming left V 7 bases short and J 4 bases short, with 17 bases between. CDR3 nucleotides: TGTGCCAGCATCTTCACGGGGCCGAGAAATCAGCCCCAGCATTTT. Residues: CASIFTGPRNQPQHF.

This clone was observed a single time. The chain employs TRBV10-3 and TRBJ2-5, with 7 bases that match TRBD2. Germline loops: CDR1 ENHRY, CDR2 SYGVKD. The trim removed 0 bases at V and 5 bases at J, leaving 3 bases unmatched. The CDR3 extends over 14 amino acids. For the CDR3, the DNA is TGTGCCATCAGTGAGTCAGAGGGAGGGGAGACCCAGTACTTC. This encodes CAISESEGGETQYF.

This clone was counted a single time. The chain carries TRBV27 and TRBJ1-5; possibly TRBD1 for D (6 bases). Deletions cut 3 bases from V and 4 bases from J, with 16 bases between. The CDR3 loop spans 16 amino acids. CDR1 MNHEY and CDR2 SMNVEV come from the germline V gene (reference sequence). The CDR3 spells CASSFWPRQGNQPQHF. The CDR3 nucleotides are TGTGCCAGCAGTTTCTGGCCTCGGCAGGGGAATCAGCCCCAGCATTTT.

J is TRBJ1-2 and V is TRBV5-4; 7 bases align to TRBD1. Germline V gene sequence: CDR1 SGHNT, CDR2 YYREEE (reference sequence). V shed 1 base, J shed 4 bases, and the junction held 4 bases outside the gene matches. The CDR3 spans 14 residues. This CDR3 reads CASSLTGTAYGYTF. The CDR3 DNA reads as TGTGCCAGCAGCTTGACCGGGACAGCCTATGGCTACACCTTC.